This TCR beta chain was identified in a study of OX40 agonist ivuxolimab in advanced cancers. V lost 3 bases and J lost 2, with 13 bases in between. Germline V lookup: CDR1 LNHNV, CDR2 YYDKDF (reference sequence). The CDR3 loop spans 16 amino acids. Using immunoSEQ multiplex PCR, the repertoire was profiled, and TCRdb retains in-frame clones only, with some absent. This table has approximately 60,000 clones, about four fifths appearing once. The input for sequencing was CD4+ or CD8+ T cells sorted from blood, taken in a trial of the OX40 agonist ivuxolimab. The receptor was isolated from an adult with an advanced solid tumor such as melanoma, head and neck, liver or kidney cancer. The rearrangement links TRBV15 to TRBJ1-4; tentative D call: TRBD1 (5 bases). CDR3 residues: CATSRSGGITNEKLFF. CDR3 DNA: TGTGCCACCAGCAGGTCTGGGGGTATTACTAATGAAAAACTGTTTTTT.